This T cell receptor beta chain was documented in a study of control samples from healthy donors and cancer patients. The protocol was immunoSEQ multiplex PCR, while the TCRdb copy is restricted to in-frame clones and leaves out a portion. The table has approximately 87,000 clones, about 86% seen once. The V gene's germline CDR1 is SGHRS and CDR2 YFSETQ. The CDR3 totals 15 residues. The V and J ends lost 9 bases and 4 bases, in that order; junction bases with no gene match: 15. The V call is TRBV5-1, the J call TRBJ2-5; the match to TRBD2 covers 7 bases. The sample comprised blood. The sequence derives from a woman in her fifties or sixties in good health. The CDR3 coding sequence is TGCGCCACCCGTTTGGGGCGGGAGCTGCGAGAGACCCAGTACTTC. Translating gives CATRLGRELRETQYF.